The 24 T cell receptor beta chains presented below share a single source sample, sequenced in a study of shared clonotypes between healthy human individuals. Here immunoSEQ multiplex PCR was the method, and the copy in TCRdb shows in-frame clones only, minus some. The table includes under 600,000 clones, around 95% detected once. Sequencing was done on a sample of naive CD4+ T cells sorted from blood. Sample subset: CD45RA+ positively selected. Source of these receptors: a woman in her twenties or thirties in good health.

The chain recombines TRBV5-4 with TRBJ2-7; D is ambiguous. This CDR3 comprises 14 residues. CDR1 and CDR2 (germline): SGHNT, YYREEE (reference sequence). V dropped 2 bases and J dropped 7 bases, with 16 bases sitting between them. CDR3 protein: CASSLGQTLGEQYF. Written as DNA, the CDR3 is TGTGCCAGCAGCTTAGGGCAGACCTTGGGGGAGCAGTACTTC. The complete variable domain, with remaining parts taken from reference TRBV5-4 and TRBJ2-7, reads ETGVTQSPTHLIKTRGQQVTLRCSSQSGHNTVSWYQQALGQGPQFIFQYYREEENGRGNFPPRFSGLQFPNYSSELNVNALELDDSALYLCASSLGQTLGEQYFGPGTRLTVT.

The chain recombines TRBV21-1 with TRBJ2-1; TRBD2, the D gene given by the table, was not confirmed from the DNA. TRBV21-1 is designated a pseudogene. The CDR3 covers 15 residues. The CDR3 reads CASSKGGTRNNEQFF. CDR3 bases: TGTGCCAGCAGCAAAGGAGGGACTAGAAACAATGAGCAGTTCTTC.

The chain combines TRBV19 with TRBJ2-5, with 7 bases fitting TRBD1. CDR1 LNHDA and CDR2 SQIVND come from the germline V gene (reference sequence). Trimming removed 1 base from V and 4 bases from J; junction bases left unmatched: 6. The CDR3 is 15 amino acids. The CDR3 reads CASSIGTGFRETQYF. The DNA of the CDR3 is TGTGCCAGTAGTATAGGGACAGGTTTTAGAGAGACCCAGTACTTC.

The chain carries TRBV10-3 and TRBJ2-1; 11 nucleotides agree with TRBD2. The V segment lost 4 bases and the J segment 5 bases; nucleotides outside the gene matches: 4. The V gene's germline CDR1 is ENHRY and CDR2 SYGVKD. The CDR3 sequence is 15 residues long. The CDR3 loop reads CAISATSGTNNEQFF. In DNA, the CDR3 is TGTGCCATCAGTGCGACTAGCGGGACAAACAATGAGCAGTTCTTC.

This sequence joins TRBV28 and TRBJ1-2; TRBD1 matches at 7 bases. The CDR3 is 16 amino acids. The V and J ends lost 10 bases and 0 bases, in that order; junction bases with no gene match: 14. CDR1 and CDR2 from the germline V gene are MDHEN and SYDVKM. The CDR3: CAIQGEGPPSNYGYTF. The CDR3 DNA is TGTGCCATCCAGGGGGAGGGACCCCCTTCTAACTATGGCTACACCTTC.

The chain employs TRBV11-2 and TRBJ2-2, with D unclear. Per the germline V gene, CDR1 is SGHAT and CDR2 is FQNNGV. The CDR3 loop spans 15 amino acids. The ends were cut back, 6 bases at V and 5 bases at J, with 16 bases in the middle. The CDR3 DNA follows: TGTGCCAGCAGTTTCAGCCGACCGAGGACCGGGGAGCTGTTTTTT. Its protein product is CASSFSRPRTGELFF.

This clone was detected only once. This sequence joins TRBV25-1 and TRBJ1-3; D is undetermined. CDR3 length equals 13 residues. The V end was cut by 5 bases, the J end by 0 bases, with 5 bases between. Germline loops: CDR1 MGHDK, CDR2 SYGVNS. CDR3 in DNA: TGTGCCAGCAGTTCTAGCTCTGGAAACACCATATATTTT. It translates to CASSSSSGNTIYF.

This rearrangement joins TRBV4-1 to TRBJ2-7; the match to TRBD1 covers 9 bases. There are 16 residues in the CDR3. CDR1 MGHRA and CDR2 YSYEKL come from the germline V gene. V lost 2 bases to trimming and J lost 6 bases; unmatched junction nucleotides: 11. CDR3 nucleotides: TGCGCCAGCAGCCAATATTTCGGACAGGGGCCGTTCGAGCAGTACTTC. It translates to CASSQYFGQGPFEQYF.

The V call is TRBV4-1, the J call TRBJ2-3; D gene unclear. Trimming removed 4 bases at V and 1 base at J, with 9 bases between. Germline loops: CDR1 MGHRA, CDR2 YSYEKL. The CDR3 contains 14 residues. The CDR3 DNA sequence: TGCGCCAGCAGCCCTCTCGCCCGCACAGATACGCAGTATTTT. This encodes CASSPLARTDTQYF.

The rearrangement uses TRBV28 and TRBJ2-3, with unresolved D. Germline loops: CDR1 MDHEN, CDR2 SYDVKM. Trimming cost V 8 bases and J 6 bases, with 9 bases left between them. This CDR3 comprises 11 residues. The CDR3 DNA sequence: TGTGCCAGCTACGTCCCGGATACGCAGTATTTT. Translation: CASYVPDTQYF.

The CDR3 is CASSGNSWPSGSRETQYF. The CDR3 nucleotides are TGTGCCAGCAGCGGTAATAGTTGGCCTAGCGGGAGCAGGGAGACCCAGTACTTC. The gene calls are TRBV9 and TRBJ2-5, with 10 bases matching TRBD2. Looked up from germline, CDR1 is SGDLS and CDR2 is YYNGEE. V gave up 3 bases and J gave up 5 bases; unmatched junction bases: 16. The CDR3 extends over 18 amino acids.

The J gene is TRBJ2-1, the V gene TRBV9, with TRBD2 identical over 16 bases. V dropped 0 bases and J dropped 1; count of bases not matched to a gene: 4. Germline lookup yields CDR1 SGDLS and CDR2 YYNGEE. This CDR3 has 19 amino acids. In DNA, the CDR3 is TGTGCCAGCAGCGTAGAGGGACTAGCGGGAGGGTATTCCTACAATGAGCAGTTCTTC. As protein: CASSVEGLAGGYSYNEQFF.

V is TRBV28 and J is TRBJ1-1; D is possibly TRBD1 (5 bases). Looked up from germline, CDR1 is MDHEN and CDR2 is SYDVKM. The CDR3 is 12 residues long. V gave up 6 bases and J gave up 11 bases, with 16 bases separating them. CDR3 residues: CASSPPWAGAFF. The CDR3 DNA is TGTGCCAGCAGCCCGCCTTGGGCAGGGGCTTTCTTT.

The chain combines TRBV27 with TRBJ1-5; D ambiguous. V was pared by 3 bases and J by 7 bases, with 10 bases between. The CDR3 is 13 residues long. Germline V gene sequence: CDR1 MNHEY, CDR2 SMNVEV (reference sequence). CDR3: CASSLGNGQPQHF. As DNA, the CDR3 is TGTGCCAGCAGTTTGGGCAACGGGCAGCCCCAGCATTTT.

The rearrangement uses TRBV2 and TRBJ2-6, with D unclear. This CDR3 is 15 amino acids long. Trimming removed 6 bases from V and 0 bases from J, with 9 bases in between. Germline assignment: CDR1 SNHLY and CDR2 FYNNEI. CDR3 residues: CASRINYSGANVLTF. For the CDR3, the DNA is TGTGCCAGCAGAATAAACTACTCTGGGGCCAACGTCCTGACTTTC.

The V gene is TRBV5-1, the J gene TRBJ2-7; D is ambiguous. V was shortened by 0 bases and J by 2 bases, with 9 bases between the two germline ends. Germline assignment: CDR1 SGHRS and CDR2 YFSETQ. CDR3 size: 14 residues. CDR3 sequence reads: CASSLVAGTYEQYF. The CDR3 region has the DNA TGCGCCAGCAGCTTGGTTGCAGGTACCTACGAGCAGTACTTC.

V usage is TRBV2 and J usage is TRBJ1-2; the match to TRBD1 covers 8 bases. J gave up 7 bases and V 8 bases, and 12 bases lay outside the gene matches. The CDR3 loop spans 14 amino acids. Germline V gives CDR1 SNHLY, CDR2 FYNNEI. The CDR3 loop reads CASRLMGQDFGYTF. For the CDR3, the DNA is TGTGCCAGCCGATTGATGGGACAGGACTTTGGCTACACCTTC.

The CDR3 nucleotides are TGTGCCATCAGTGAGGGTTCTTTCCTCGAGCAGTACTTC. Amino acid sequence: CAISEGSFLEQYF. J is TRBJ2-7 and V is TRBV10-3, with D unclear. Trimming removed 2 bases from V and 6 bases from J, with 11 bases in between. The CDR3 length is 13 residues. Germline V gene data show CDR1 as ENHRY and CDR2 as SYGVKD.

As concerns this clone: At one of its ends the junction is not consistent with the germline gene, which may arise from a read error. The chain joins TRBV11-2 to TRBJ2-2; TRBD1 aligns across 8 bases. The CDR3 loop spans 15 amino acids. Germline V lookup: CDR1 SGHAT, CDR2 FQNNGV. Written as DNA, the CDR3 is TGTGCCAGCAGCTCTCAGGGGGCGAAAACCGGGGAGCTGTTTTTT. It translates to CASSSQGAKTGELFF.

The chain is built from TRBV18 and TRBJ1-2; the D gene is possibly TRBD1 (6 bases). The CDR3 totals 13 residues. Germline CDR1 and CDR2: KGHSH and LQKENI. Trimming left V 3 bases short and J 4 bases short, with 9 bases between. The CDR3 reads CASSPPGVYGYTF. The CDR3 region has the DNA TGTGCCAGCTCACCGCCAGGGGTCTATGGCTACACCTTC.

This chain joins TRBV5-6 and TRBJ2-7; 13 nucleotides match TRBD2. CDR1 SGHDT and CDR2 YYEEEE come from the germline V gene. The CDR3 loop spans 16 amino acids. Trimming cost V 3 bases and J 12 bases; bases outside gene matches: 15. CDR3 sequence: CASSSHTTSGRPPGYF. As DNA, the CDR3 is TGTGCCAGCAGCTCACACACGACTAGCGGGAGGCCCCCAGGGTACTTC. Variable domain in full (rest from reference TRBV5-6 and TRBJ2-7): DAGVTQSPTHLIKTRGQQVTLRCSPKSGHDTVSWYQQALGQGPQFIFQYYEEEERQRGNFPDRFSGHQFPNYSSELNVNALLLGDSALYLCASSSHTTSGRPPGYFGPGTRLTVT.

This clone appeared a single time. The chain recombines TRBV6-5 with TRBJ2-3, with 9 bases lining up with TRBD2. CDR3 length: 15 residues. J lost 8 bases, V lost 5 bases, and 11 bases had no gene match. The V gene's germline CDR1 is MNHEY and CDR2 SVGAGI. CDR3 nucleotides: TGTGCCAGCAGTGCTAGCGGGACCTTAATGGGTACGCAGTATTTT. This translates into CASSASGTLMGTQYF.

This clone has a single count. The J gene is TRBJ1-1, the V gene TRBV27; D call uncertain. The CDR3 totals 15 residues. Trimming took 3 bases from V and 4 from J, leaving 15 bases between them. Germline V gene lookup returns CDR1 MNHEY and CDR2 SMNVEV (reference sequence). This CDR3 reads CASSFFGSRGTEAFF. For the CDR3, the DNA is TGTGCCAGCAGTTTCTTTGGCAGTCGGGGCACTGAAGCTTTCTTT.

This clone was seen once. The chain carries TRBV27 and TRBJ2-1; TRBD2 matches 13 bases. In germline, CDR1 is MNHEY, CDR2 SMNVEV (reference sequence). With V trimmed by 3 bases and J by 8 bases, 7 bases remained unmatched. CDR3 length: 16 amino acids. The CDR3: CASSFSGTSGNYEQFF. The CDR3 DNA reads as TGTGCCAGCAGTTTCTCCGGGACTAGCGGGAACTATGAGCAGTTCTTC.